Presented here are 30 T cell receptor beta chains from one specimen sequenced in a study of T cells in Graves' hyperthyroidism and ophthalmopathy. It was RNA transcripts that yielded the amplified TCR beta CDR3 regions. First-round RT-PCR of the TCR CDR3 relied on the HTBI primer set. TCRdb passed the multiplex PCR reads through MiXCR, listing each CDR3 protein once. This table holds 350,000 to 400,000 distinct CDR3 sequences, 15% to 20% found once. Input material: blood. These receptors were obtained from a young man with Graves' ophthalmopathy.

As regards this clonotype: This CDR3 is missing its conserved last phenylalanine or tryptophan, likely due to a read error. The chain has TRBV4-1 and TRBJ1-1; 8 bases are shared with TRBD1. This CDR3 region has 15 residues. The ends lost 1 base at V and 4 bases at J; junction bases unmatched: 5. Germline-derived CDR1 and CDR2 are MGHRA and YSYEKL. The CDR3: CASSQVMGQATEAFL. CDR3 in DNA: TGCGCCAGCAGCCAAGTCATGGGACAGGCCACTGAAGCTTTCCTT.

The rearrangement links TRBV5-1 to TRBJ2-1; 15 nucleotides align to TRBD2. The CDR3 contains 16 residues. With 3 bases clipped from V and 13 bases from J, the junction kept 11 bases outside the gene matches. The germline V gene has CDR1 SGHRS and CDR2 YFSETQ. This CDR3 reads CASSSNYGTSGGLQFF. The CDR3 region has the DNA TGCGCCAGCAGCTCAAACTACGGGACTAGCGGGGGGCTTCAGTTCTTC.

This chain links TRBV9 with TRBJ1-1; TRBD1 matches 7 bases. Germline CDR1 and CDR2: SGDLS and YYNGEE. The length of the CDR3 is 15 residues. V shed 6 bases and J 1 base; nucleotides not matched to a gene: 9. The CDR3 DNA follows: TGTGCCAGCACCCCAGAGGGGGCCCCGAACACTGAAGCTTTCTTT. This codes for CASTPEGAPNTEAFF.

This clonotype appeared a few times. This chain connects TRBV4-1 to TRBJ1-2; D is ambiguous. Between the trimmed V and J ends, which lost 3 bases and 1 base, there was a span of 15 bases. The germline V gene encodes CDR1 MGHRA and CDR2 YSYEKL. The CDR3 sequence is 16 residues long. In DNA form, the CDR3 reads TGCGCCAGCAGCCACCCCCCAGGCGCGGATAACTATGGCTACACCTTC. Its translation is CASSHPPGADNYGYTF.

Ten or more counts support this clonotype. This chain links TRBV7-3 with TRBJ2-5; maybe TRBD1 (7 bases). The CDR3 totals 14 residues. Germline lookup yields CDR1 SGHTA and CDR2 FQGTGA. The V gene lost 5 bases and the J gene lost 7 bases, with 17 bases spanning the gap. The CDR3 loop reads CASSTDRDSGTQYF. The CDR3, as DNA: TGTGCCAGCAGCACCGACAGGGACTCGGGGACCCAGTACTTC.

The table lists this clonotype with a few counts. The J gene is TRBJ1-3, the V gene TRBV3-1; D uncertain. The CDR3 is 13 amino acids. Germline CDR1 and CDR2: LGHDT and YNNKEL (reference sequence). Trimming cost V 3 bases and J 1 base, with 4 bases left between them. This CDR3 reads CASSQRSGNTIYF. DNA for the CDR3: TGTGCCAGCAGCCAGAGATCTGGAAACACCATATATTTT.

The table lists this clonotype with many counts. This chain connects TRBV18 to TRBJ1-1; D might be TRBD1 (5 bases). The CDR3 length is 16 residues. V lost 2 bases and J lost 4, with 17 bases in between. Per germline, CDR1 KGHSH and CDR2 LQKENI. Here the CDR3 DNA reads TGTGCCAGCTCACCAGGAACCCAGGGTCCCTCCACTGAAGCTTTCTTT. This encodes CASSPGTQGPSTEAFF.

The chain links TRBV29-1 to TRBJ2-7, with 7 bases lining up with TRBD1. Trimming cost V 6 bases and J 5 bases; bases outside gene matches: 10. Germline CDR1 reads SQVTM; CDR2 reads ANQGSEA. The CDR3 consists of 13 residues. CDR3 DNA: TGCAGCGTCCGACAGGGACCCCGACACGAGCAGTACTTC. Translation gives CSVRQGPRHEQYF.

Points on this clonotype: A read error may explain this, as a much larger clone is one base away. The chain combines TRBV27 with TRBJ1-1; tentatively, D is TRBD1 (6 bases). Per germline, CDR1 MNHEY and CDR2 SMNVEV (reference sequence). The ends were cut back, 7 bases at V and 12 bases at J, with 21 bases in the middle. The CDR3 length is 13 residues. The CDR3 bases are TGTGCCAGCACCCCTGGGGGGGCGACGAAAACTTTCTTT. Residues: CASTPGGATKTFF.

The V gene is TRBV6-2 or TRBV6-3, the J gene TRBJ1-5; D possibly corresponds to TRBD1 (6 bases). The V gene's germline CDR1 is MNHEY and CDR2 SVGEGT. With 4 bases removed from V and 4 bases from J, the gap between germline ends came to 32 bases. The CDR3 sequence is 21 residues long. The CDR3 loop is CASSSQPTFYDRTLGNQPQHF. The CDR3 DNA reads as TGTGCCAGCAGTTCCCAGCCAACATTTTATGACAGGACCCTTGGTAATCAGCCCCAGCATTTT.

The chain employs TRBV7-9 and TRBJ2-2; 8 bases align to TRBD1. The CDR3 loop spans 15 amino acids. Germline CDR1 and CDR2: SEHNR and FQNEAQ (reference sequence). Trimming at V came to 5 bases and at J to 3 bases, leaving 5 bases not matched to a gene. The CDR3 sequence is CASSPTDRDTGELFF. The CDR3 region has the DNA TGTGCCAGCAGCCCTACGGACAGGGACACCGGGGAGCTGTTTTTT.

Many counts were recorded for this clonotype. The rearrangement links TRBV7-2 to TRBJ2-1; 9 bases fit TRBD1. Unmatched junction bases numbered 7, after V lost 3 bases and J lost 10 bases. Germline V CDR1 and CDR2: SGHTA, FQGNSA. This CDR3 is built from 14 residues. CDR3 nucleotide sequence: TGTGCCAGCAGCTTGGGGACAGGGCTGGACGAGCAGTTCTTC. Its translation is CASSLGTGLDEQFF.

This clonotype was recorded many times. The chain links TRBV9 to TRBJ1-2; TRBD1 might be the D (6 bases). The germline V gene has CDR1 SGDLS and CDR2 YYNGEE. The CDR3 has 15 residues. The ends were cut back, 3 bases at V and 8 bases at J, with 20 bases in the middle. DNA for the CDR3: TGTGCCAGCAGCGGGGGGCTCAGGGGCGCGACCGGCTACACCTTC. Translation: CASSGGLRGATGYTF.

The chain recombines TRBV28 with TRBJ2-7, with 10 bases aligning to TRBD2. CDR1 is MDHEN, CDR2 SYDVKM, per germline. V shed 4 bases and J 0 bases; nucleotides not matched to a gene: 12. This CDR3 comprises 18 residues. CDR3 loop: CASSSLGVSGGFSYEQYF. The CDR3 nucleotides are TGTGCCAGCAGTTCCCTCGGAGTTAGCGGGGGGTTCTCCTACGAGCAGTACTTC.

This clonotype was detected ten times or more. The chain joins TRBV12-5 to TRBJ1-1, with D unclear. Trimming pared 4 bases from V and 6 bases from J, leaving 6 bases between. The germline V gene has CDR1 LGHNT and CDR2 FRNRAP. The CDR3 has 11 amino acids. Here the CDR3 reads CASGYGAEAFF. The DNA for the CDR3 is TGTGCTAGTGGTTATGGGGCTGAAGCTTTCTTT.

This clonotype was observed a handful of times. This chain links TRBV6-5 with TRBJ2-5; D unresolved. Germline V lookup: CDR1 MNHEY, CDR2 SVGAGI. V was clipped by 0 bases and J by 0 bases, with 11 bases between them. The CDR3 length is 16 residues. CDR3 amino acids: CASSYSVSADQETQYF. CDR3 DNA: TGTGCCAGCAGTTACTCGGTGTCGGCGGACCAAGAGACCCAGTACTTC.

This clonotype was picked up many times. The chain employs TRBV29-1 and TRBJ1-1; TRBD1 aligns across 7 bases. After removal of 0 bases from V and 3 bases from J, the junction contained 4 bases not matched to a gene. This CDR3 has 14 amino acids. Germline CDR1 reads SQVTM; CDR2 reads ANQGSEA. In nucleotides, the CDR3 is TGCAGCGTTGAAGAAGGGGGCGCGGACACTGAAGCTTTCTTT. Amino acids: CSVEEGGADTEAFF.

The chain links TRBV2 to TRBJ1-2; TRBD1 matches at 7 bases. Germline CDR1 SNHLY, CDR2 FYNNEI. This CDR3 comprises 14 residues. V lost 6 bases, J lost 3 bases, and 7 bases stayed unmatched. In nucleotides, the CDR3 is TGTGCCAGCAGCCTCCCCGGGACAGACTATGGCTACACCTTC. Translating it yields CASSLPGTDYGYTF.

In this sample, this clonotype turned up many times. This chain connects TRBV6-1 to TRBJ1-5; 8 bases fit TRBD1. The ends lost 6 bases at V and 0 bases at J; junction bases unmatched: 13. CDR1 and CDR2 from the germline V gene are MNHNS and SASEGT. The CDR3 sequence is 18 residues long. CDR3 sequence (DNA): TGTGCCAGCAGCCCTAAGGGGTGGGACAGGCTTAGCAATCAGCCCCAGCATTTT. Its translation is CASSPKGWDRLSNQPQHF.

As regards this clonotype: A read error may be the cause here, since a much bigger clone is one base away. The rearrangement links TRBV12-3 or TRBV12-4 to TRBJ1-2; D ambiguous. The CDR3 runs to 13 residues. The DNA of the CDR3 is TGTGCCAACAGTTCGGGAACCCACTATGGCTACACCTTC. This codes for CANSSGTHYGYTF.

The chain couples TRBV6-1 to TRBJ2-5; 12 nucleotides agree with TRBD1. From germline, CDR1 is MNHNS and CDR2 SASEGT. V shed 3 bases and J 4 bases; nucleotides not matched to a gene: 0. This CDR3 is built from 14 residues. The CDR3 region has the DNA TGTGCCAGCAGTGAGGGACAGGGGGCAGAGACCCAGTACTTC. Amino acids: CASSEGQGAETQYF.

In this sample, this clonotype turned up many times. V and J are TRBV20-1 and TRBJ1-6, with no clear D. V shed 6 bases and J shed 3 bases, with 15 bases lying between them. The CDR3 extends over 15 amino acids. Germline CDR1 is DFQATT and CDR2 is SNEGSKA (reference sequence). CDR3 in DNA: TGCAGTGCGTCTCTACTCCGCGGCTATAATTCACCCCTCCACTTT. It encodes CSASLLRGYNSPLHF.

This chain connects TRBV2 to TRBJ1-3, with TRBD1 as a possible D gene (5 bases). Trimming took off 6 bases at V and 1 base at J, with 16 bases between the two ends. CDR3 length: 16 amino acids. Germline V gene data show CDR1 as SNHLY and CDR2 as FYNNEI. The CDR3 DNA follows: TGTGCCAGCAGCGCAAGACCGACAGTTTCTGGAAACACCATATATTTT. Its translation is CASSARPTVSGNTIYF.

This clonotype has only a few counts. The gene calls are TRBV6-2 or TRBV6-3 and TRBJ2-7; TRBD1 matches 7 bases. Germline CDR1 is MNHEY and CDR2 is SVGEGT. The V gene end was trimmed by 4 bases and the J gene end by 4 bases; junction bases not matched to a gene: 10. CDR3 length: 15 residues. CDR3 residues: CASSSPHRGPYEQYF. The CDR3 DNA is TGTGCCAGCAGTTCCCCGCACAGGGGCCCTTACGAGCAGTACTTC.

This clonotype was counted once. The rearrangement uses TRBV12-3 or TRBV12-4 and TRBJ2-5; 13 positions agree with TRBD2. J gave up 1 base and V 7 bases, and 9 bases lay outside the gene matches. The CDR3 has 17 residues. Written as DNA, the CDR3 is TGTGCCAGCACCATCGGACTAGCGGGGGCCCCCCAAGAGACCCAGTACTTC. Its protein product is CASTIGLAGAPQETQYF.

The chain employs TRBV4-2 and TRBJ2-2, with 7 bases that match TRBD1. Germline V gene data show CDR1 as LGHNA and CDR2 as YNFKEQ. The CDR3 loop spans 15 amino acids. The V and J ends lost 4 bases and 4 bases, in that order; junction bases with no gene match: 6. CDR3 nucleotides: TGTGCCAGCAGCCCTAGGACAGGAACCACCGGGGAGCTGTTTTTT. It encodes CASSPRTGTTGELFF.

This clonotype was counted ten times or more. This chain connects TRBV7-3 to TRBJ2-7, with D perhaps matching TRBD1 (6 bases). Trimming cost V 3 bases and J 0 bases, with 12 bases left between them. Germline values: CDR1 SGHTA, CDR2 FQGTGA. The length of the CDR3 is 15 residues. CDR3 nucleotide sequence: TGTGCCAGCAGCTTTGGGCAGGGGCGCTCCTACGAGCAGTACTTC. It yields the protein CASSFGQGRSYEQYF.

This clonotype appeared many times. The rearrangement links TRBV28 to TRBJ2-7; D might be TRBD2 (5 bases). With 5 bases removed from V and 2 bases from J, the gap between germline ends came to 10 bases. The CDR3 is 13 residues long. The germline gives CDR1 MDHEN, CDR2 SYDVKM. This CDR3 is CASSVGVTYEQYF. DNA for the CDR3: TGTGCCAGCAGTGTCGGGGTCACCTACGAGCAGTACTTC. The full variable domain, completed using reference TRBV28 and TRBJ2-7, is DVKVTQSSRYLVKRTGEKVFLECVQDMDHENMFWYRQDPGLGLRLIYFSYDVKMKEKGDIPEGYSVSREKKERFSLILESASTNQTSMYLCASSVGVTYEQYFGPGTRLTVT.

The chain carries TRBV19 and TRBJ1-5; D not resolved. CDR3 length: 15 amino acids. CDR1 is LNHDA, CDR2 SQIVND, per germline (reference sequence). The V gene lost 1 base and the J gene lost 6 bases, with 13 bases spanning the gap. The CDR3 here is CASSIGGGGIQPQHF. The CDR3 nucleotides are TGTGCCAGTAGTATAGGCGGAGGAGGAATTCAGCCCCAGCATTTT.

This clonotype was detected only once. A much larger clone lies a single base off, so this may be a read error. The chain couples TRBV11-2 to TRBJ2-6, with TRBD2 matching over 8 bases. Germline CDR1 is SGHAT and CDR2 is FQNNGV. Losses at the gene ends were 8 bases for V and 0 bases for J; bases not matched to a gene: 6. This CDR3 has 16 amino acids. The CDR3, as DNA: TGTGCCAGCCTGCGGGGGGACCTCTCTGGGGCCAACGTCCTGACTTTC. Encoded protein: CASLRGDLSGANVLTF.